The 31 T cell receptor beta chains below all came from one sample that was sequenced in a study of post-analysis software for immune sequencing data. The TCR beta cDNA libraries carried unique molecular identifiers. TCRdb re-called the PCR reads through MiXCR, storing one row per CDR3 protein. Of 160,000 or so distinct CDR3 sequences listed, under 40% are singletons. Sequences were derived from blood, sampled after autologous hematopoietic stem cell transplantation. The source of these receptors is a girl aged 5-17 years with multiple sclerosis.

The rearrangement uses TRBV5-1 and TRBJ2-5; 9 bases are shared with TRBD1. V dropped 7 bases and J dropped 5; count of bases not matched to a gene: 12. This CDR3 region has 15 residues. The germline gives CDR1 SGHRS, CDR2 YFSETQ. The CDR3: CASASRDRVPETQYF. The DNA of the CDR3 is TGCGCCAGCGCATCCCGGGACAGGGTACCCGAGACCCAGTACTTC. Combining the CDR3 with reference TRBV5-1 and TRBJ2-5 gives the whole variable domain KAGVTQTPRYLIKTRGQQVTLSCSPISGHRSVSWYQQTPGQGLQFLFEYFSETQRNKGNFPGRFSGRQFSNSRSEMNVSTLELGDSALYLCASASRDRVPETQYFGPGTRLLVL.

The gene calls are TRBV5-5 and TRBJ2-5; 12 bases fit TRBD2. Germline CDR1 SGHKS, CDR2 YYEKEE (reference sequence). This CDR3 region has 16 residues. V shed 0 bases, J shed 11 bases, and the junction held 11 bases outside the gene matches. Here the CDR3 DNA reads TGTGCCAGCAGCTTGGCCACTAGCGGGAGGTCGGGTGAGCAGTACTTC. This codes for CASSLATSGRSGEQYF. Based on the CDR3 plus reference TRBV5-5 and TRBJ2-5, the full variable domain is DAGVTQSPTHLIKTRGQQVTLRCSPISGHKSVSWYQQVLGQGPQFIFQYYEKEERGRGNFPDRFSARQFPNYSSELNVNALLLGDSALYLCASSLATSGRSGEQYFGPGTRLLVL.

This clonotype has only a few counts. The rearrangement joins TRBV24-1 to TRBJ2-5; the match to TRBD2 covers 8 bases. The CDR3 has 15 residues. The germline V gene encodes CDR1 KGHDR and CDR2 SFDVKD. The V segment lost 0 bases and the J segment 2 bases; nucleotides outside the gene matches: 1. CDR3 region: CATSDLKRGQETQYF. The CDR3 bases are TGTGCCACCAGTGATTTGAAGCGGGGGCAAGAGACCCAGTACTTC.

This clonotype was seen a single time. The CDR3 coding sequence is TGTGCCAGCAGCTTAGTGCAGGAGGCTAACTATGGCTACACCTTC. Translating it yields CASSLVQEANYGYTF. The chain recombines TRBV7-2 with TRBJ1-2, with no clear D. Trimming shortened V by 1 base and J by 0 bases, and 9 bases separated the two germline ends. CDR1 is SGHTA, CDR2 FQGNSA, per germline. The CDR3 totals 15 residues. Full variable domain (remainder filled in from reference TRBV7-2 and TRBJ1-2): GAGVSQSPSNKVTEKGKDVELRCDPISGHTALYWYRQSLGQGLEFLIYFQGNSAPDKSGLPSDRFSAERTGGSVSTLTIQRTQQEDSAVYLCASSLVQEANYGYTFGSGTRLTVV.

The chain carries TRBV12-3 or TRBV12-4 and TRBJ1-2; 12 bases line up with TRBD1. Germline trimming cut 6 bases from V and 8 bases from J; bases unmatched to any gene: 7. CDR3 length equals 14 residues. CDR3 sequence (DNA): TGTGCCAGCAGCCCGGGACAGGGGGCGAAGGGCTACACCTTC. Encoded protein: CASSPGQGAKGYTF.

The chain has TRBV7-7 and TRBJ2-1; the D gene could be TRBD1 or TRBD2 (5 bases each). The end of the DNA is better explained by TRBJ2-7, so the J call may be wrong. Looked up from germline, CDR1 is SSHAT and CDR2 is FNYEAQ (reference sequence). The CDR3 has 13 residues. This CDR3 reads CASSLTRDGEQYF. In nucleotides, the CDR3 is TGTGCCAGCAGCTTAACCCGGGACGGCGAGCAGTACTTC.

This rearrangement joins TRBV27 to TRBJ1-1; a possible D gene is TRBD1 (5 bases). Trimming cost V 6 bases and J 1 base, with 9 bases left between them. The germline gives CDR1 MNHEY, CDR2 SMNVEV (reference sequence). The CDR3 totals 13 residues. CDR3 loop: CASSKTENTEAFF. The CDR3 DNA reads TGTGCCAGCAGCAAGACAGAGAACACTGAAGCTTTCTTT.

The chain has TRBV7-2 and TRBJ2-3; 7 positions match TRBD2. CDR1 is SGHTA and CDR2 is FQGNSA in the germline V gene. With 5 bases clipped from V and 0 bases from J, the junction kept 5 bases outside the gene matches. The CDR3 extends over 15 amino acids. The CDR3, as DNA: TGTGCCAGCAGCCCCGTGGGGGGGAGCACAGATACGCAGTATTTT. It is translated as CASSPVGGSTDTQYF.

The chain combines TRBV2 with TRBJ1-5; TRBD1 matches at 7 bases. The CDR3 consists of 14 residues. V shed 10 bases and J 1 base; nucleotides not matched to a gene: 7. Germline V gene data show CDR1 as SNHLY and CDR2 as FYNNEI. Written as DNA, the CDR3 is TGTGCCACCAGACAGGGCCTCAGCAATCAGCCCCAGCATTTT. Translation gives CATRQGLSNQPQHF.

A few counts support this clonotype. V usage is TRBV20-1 and J usage is TRBJ2-1; D not certain. The V end was cut by 6 bases, the J end by 11 bases, with 14 bases between. Germline CDR1 DFQATT, CDR2 SNEGSKA (reference sequence). The CDR3 sequence is 11 residues long. The CDR3 nucleotides are TGCAGTGCCCGGACCTCGGGCAAGCAGTTCTTC. It specifies CSARTSGKQFF.

This clonotype was observed a handful of times. The chain uses TRBV11-2 and TRBJ2-3; a weak D match, TRBD1 (6 bases). The germline V gene has CDR1 SGHAT and CDR2 FQNNGV. Deletions cut 6 bases from V and 2 bases from J, with 21 bases between. The CDR3 consists of 17 residues. CDR3 sequence reads: CASRRANRAIITDTQYF. CDR3 nucleotide sequence: TGTGCCAGCAGACGAGCGAACAGGGCAATAATCACAGATACGCAGTATTTT.

The chain carries TRBV7-8 and TRBJ2-7; D perhaps matches TRBD1 (6 bases). CDR1 is SGHVS, CDR2 FQNEAQ, per germline. There are 14 residues in the CDR3. The ends were cut back, 2 bases at V and 2 bases at J, with 10 bases in the middle. CDR3 sequence (DNA): TGTGCCAGCAGCTTAACGGACAGAGCCTACGAGCAGTACTTC. Translating it yields CASSLTDRAYEQYF.

This clonotype was seen more than once but under ten times. The chain recombines TRBV5-6 with TRBJ2-7; D may be TRBD2 (5 bases). Trimming took 4 bases from V and 6 from J, leaving 20 bases between them. CDR1 is SGHDT and CDR2 is YYEEEE in the germline V gene. CDR3 length: 15 residues. CDR3 coding DNA: TGTGCCAGCAGCCACCCGGGGAGTAGCGTGGGCGAGCAGTACTTC. This gives the protein CASSHPGSSVGEQYF.

This chain links TRBV29-1 with TRBJ2-5, with D tentatively TRBD2 (11 bases). The germline V gene encodes CDR1 SQVTM and CDR2 ANQGSEA. V was trimmed by 6 bases and J by 13 bases, leaving 42 bases between them. The CDR3 extends over 19 amino acids. The DNA for the CDR3 is TGCAGCGTCAGCCGAATCCCGGGACAGGGGACTAGCGGAGGTTACGAGCGGTACTTC. This gives the protein CSVSRIPGQGTSGGYERYF.

This clonotype was detected many times. The rearrangement uses TRBV20-1 and TRBJ2-7, with TRBD2 identical over 8 bases. V lost 2 bases and J lost 0; bases outside the gene matches: 6. Germline CDR1 is DFQATT and CDR2 is SNEGSKA (reference sequence). This CDR3 comprises 15 residues. The CDR3 loop reads CSARQPTSGSYEQYF. The CDR3 DNA reads as TGCAGTGCTAGACAGCCTACTAGCGGCTCCTACGAGCAGTACTTC.

This chain uses TRBV18 with TRBJ2-1, with 8 bases lining up with TRBD2. The CDR3 is made up of 14 amino acids. The germline CDR1 and CDR2 sequences are KGHSH and LQKENI. V lost 3 bases, J lost 5 bases, and 3 bases stayed unmatched. The chain's CDR3 is CASSPSGRDNEQFF. Written as DNA, the CDR3 is TGTGCCAGCTCACCGAGCGGGAGAGACAATGAGCAGTTCTTC.

The V gene is TRBV12-3 or TRBV12-4, the J gene TRBJ1-2; 8 bases are shared with TRBD1. The ends lost 5 bases at V and 8 bases at J; junction bases unmatched: 7. CDR3 length equals 13 residues. Written as DNA, the CDR3 is TGTGCCAGCAGTCCTGGACAGGGCCGGGGCTACACCTTC. Amino acid sequence: CASSPGQGRGYTF.

This clonotype was found a few times. The V call is TRBV11-2, the J call TRBJ2-5, with D unclear. Trimming left V 5 bases short and J 7 bases short, with 11 bases between. This CDR3 spans 12 amino acids. In germline, CDR1 is SGHAT, CDR2 FQNNGV. The CDR3 region is CASSQGPRTQYF. CDR3 sequence (DNA): TGTGCCAGCAGCCAAGGTCCCCGGACCCAGTACTTC.

The genes are TRBV6-1 and TRBJ1-1; D gene unclear. The germline V gene encodes CDR1 MNHNS and CDR2 SASEGT. CDR3 size: 17 residues. V was trimmed by 3 bases and J by 0 bases, leaving 17 bases between them. CDR3 residues: CASSERPKIRVNTEAFF. CDR3 nucleotide sequence: TGTGCCAGCAGTGAGCGACCCAAGATTAGGGTGAACACTGAAGCTTTCTTT.

The V call is TRBV6-5, the J call TRBJ2-5, with no clear D. V was clipped by 2 bases and J by 4 bases, with 11 bases between them. In germline, CDR1 is MNHEY, CDR2 SVGAGI. The CDR3 extends over 14 amino acids. The CDR3 region is CASSYGAAAETQYF. The CDR3, as DNA: TGTGCCAGCAGTTACGGTGCAGCAGCAGAGACCCAGTACTTC.

This clonotype was recorded a few times. The gene calls are TRBV27 and TRBJ1-6; TRBD1 agrees at 7 bases. The CDR3 spans 15 residues. V lost 5 bases and J lost 9; bases outside the gene matches: 10. Germline V gene lookup returns CDR1 MNHEY and CDR2 SMNVEV (reference sequence). CDR3 sequence (DNA): TGTGCCAGCAGTGACAGACAGGGAGAAAGTTCACCCCTCCACTTT. Translating it yields CASSDRQGESSPLHF.

This chain links TRBV12-3 or TRBV12-4 with TRBJ2-5; 7 positions match TRBD1. This CDR3 is 13 amino acids long. V shed 8 bases, J shed 1 base, and the junction held 4 bases outside the gene matches. CDR3 sequence (DNA): TGTGCCAGCGGCGACAGGGCCCAAGAGACCCAGTACTTC. Its translation: CASGDRAQETQYF.

This clonotype was counted many times. This sequence joins TRBV29-1 and TRBJ2-1; 9 bases agree with TRBD2. Germline CDR1 reads SQVTM; CDR2 reads ANQGSEA. The CDR3 is made up of 13 amino acids. Trimming cost V 4 bases and J 4 bases; bases outside gene matches: 2. CDR3 region: CSVGTSAYNEQFF. As DNA, the CDR3 is TGCAGCGTTGGGACTAGCGCTTACAATGAGCAGTTCTTC.

This clonotype was observed a few times. The genes are TRBV6-5 and TRBJ2-4; 12 nucleotides match TRBD2. Germline V CDR1 and CDR2: MNHEY, SVGAGI. CDR3 length: 16 amino acids. J gave up 3 bases and V 6 bases, and 6 bases lay outside the gene matches. CDR3 amino acids: CASSPGLAGLKNIQYF. CDR3 bases: TGTGCCAGCAGCCCGGGACTAGCGGGCCTCAAAAACATTCAGTACTTC.

The chain carries TRBV20-1 and TRBJ2-3; the D gene is possibly TRBD2 (5 bases). Per the germline V gene, CDR1 is DFQATT and CDR2 is SNEGSKA (reference sequence). V lost 5 bases and J lost 6, with 12 bases in between. The CDR3 consists of 12 residues. CDR3 sequence reads: CSAAPPGDTQYF. Here the CDR3 DNA reads TGCAGTGCTGCCCCACCGGGGGATACGCAGTATTTT.

This chain uses TRBV30 with TRBJ1-4; weak D call: TRBD1 (5 bases). Germline values: CDR1 GTSNPN, CDR2 SVGIG (reference sequence). This CDR3 contains 16 residues. The ends were cut back, 3 bases at V and 0 bases at J, with 14 bases in the middle. The CDR3 reads CAWRADSHATNEKLFF. CDR3 DNA sequence: TGTGCCTGGAGAGCTGACAGCCACGCAACTAATGAAAAACTGTTTTTT.

A word on this clonotype: No DNA is shown, since the ends of the CDR3 on it are uncertain; the CDR3 is the one TCRdb lists. The V gene is TRBV6-1, the J gene TRBJ1-2. Germline loops: CDR1 MNHNS, CDR2 SASEGT. Inclusive of both ends, the CDR3 amounts to 15 amino acids. CDR3 region: CASSEVGGGSYGCTF.

This clonotype was seen a few times. The chain links TRBV3-1 to TRBJ2-2; maybe TRBD2 (6 bases). CDR1 and CDR2 from the germline V gene are LGHDT and YNNKEL (reference sequence). The length of the CDR3 is 15 residues. Deletions cut 8 bases from V and 4 bases from J, with 17 bases between. The CDR3 DNA reads TGTGCCAGCCAGCGCGGATGGGGAGGCACCGGGGAGCTGTTTTTT. This codes for CASQRGWGGTGELFF.

This rearrangement joins TRBV11-2 to TRBJ2-1; tentatively, D is TRBD1 (6 bases). Trimming took off 1 base at V and 9 bases at J, with 16 bases between the two ends. The germline CDR1 and CDR2 sequences are SGHAT and FQNNGV. The CDR3 contains 15 residues. CDR3 sequence (DNA): TGTGCCAGCAGCTTAGGGAACAGGGCCTCTCCTGAGCAGTTCTTC. It is translated as CASSLGNRASPEQFF.

The V gene is TRBV12-3 or TRBV12-4, the J gene TRBJ2-3; D is unclear. The CDR3 spans 14 residues. Trimming took off 3 bases at V and 2 bases at J, with 9 bases between the two ends. DNA of the CDR3: TGTGCCAGCAGTTTCGGGTTCCCCACAGATACGCAGTATTTT. It yields the protein CASSFGFPTDTQYF.

V and J are TRBV27 and TRBJ2-7; D uncertain. Germline CDR1 and CDR2: MNHEY and SMNVEV (reference sequence). This CDR3 comprises 10 residues. Trimming took off 8 bases at V and 3 bases at J, with 5 bases between the two ends. The CDR3 loop is CASGRYEQYF. CDR3 bases: TGTGCCAGCGGACGCTACGAGCAGTACTTC.